Sequencing of this TCR beta chain was carried out in a study of blood T cell repertoires in COVID-19. Turning to the study itself: COVID-19 samples from acute and convalescent phases originated in the United States, Italy and Spain. Nucleic acid was either cDNA or gDNA, and it came from T cells, B-cell-depleted T cells, or PBMCs.

Data came from immunoSEQ multiplex PCR; TCRdb stores just in-frame clones and leaves some out. This table has about 42,000 clones, approximately 88% appearing once. This CDR3 spans 15 amino acids. The V gene lost 1 base and the J gene lost 2 bases, with 9 bases spanning the gap. From germline, CDR1 is SGHTA and CDR2 FQGNSA. The sequenced sample was peripheral blood. The chain joins TRBV7-2 to TRBJ1-3; D remains ambiguous. This clonotype originated in a human donor in a cohort sampled during active COVID-19. The CDR3 protein is CASSLVGQAGNTIYF. The CDR3 nucleotides read TGTGCCAGCAGCTTAGTCGGCCAGGCTGGAAACACCATATATTTT. The whole variable domain, filled in from reference TRBV7-2 and TRBJ1-3, reads GAGVSQSPSNKVTEKGKDVELRCDPISGHTALYWYRQSLGQGLEFLIYFQGNSAPDKSGLPSDRFSAERTGGSVSTLTIQRTQQEDSAVYLCASSLVGQAGNTIYFGEGSWLTVV.